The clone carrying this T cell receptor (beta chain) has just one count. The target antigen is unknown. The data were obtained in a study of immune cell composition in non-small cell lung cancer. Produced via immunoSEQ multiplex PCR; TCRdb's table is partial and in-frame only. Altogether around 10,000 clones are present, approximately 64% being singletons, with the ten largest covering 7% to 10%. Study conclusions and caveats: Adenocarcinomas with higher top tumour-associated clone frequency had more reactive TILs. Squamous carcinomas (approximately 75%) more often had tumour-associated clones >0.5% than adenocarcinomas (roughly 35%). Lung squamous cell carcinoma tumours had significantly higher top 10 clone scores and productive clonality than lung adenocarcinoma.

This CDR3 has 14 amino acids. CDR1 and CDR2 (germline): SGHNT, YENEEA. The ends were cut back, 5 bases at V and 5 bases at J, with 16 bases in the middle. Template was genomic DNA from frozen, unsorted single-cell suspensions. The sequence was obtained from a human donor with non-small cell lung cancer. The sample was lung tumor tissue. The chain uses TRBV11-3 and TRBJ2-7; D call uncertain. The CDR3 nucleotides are TGTGCCAGCAGCCGAAGAAGTACTCGGGACGAGCAGTACTTC. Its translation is CASSRRSTRDEQYF.